These T cell receptor beta chains were read from a single sample in a study of blood T cell repertoires in COVID-19. Only in-frame clones appear in the TCRdb table, and some are missing; sequencing was by immunoSEQ multiplex PCR. The sample carries hundreds of thousands of clones, 86% recorded once. The sequencing input was PBMCs or T cells enriched from blood (not recorded which). Receptor source: a woman aged 45 to 65 who had recovered from COVID-19. CDR3s include the opening cysteine and the closing phenylalanine or tryptophan. A D gene is named only where the DNA matches it firmly. The size of a clone is reported for some rows only, either as once, few or many, or as a class for expanded clones.

length	D	size	V	J	CDR3	DNA
16	TRBD2	-	TRBV5-1	TRBJ2-5	CASSRGLAGGRETQYF	TGCGCCAGCAGCCGAGGACTAGCGGGAGGTCGGGAGACCCAGTACTTC
17	-	-	TRBV4-3	TRBJ1-1	CASSQWGWASQNTEAFF	TGCGCCAGCAGCCAGTGGGGCTGGGCCAGCCAGAACACTGAAGCTTTCTTT
14	TRBD1	-	TRBV7-9	TRBJ1-1	CASSLGPGGTEAFF	TGTGCCAGCAGCTTAGGTCCAGGGGGTACTGAAGCTTTCTTT
15	TRBD1	-	TRBV6-1	TRBJ1-6	CASSDGGTENSPLHF	TGTGCCAGCAGTGATGGCGGGACAGAAAATTCACCCCTCCACTTT
16	TRBD2	-	TRBV7-2	TRBJ2-3	CASSLVLAGGTDTQYF	TGTGCCAGCAGCTTAGTACTAGCGGGGGGCACAGATACGCAGTATTTT
14	-	once	TRBV7-3	TRBJ2-3	CASSLSRSTDTQYF	TGTGCCAGCAGCTTAAGCAGGAGCACAGATACGCAGTATTTT
15	-	-	TRBV5-1	TRBJ2-1	CASSPDGVPYNEQFF	TGCGCCAGCAGCCCGGACGGGGTACCTTACAATGAGCAGTTCTTC
13	TRBD1	-	TRBV6-5	TRBJ1-1	CASSRDRASEAFF	TGTGCCAGCAGTCGGGACAGGGCGAGTGAAGCTTTCTTT
15	TRBD2	-	TRBV5-6	TRBJ2-3	CASSLAGGSTDTQYF	TGTGCCAGCAGCTTGGCCGGGGGGAGCACAGATACGCAGTATTTT
17	TRBD1	-	TRBV6-2/TRBV6-3	TRBJ1-3	CASRYVLRDRDGNTIYF	TGTGCCAGCAGATACGTGTTGCGGGACAGGGACGGAAACACCATATATTTT
13	-	-	TRBV18	TRBJ1-1	CASSRTENTEAFF	TGTGCCAGCTCTCGGACAGAGAACACTGAAGCTTTCTTT
14	-	-	TRBV6-2/TRBV6-3	TRBJ2-7	CASSTNRNSYEQYF	TGTGCCAGCAGCACCAACAGAAACTCCTACGAGCAGTACTTC
14	TRBD1	-	TRBV2	TRBJ1-4	CASTLQGTNEKLFF	TGTGCCAGCACTTTACAGGGGACTAATGAAAAACTGTTTTTT
13	-	-	TRBV6-2/TRBV6-3	TRBJ2-7	CASSYRQSYEQYF	TGTGCCAGCAGTTACAGACAGTCCTACGAGCAGTACTTC
15	TRBD1	-	TRBV28	TRBJ2-7	CASSLQGAPTYEQYF	TGTGCCAGCAGCCTCCAGGGGGCCCCAACCTACGAGCAGTACTTC
13	-	-	TRBV29-1	TRBJ2-7	CSVDSGHNYEQYF	TGCAGCGTTGATTCCGGACACAACTACGAGCAGTACTTC
16	TRBD1	once	TRBV7-2	TRBJ1-3	CASSLEAGGSGNTIYF	TGTGCCAGCAGCTTAGAGGCAGGGGGCTCTGGAAACACCATATATTTT
15	-	-	TRBV5-5	TRBJ1-1	CASSLVQGLGTEAFF	TGTGCCAGCAGCTTGGTACAGGGTTTGGGCACTGAAGCTTTCTTT
13	TRBD1	-	TRBV6-5	TRBJ2-4	CASRLGQGNIQYF	TGTGCCAGCAGGCTGGGACAGGGGAACATTCAGTACTTC
15	TRBD1	-	TRBV7-9	TRBJ1-2	CASRRGQGTNYGYTF	TGTGCCAGCAGACGGGGACAGGGGACTAACTATGGCTACACCTTC
13	-	-	TRBV7-2	TRBJ1-2	CASSFAGANGYTF	TGTGCCAGCAGCTTTGCAGGGGCGAACGGCTACACCTTC
16	TRBD2	-	TRBV19	TRBJ2-2	CASSITGTKNTGELFF	TGTGCCAGTAGTATTACCGGGACTAAGAACACCGGGGAGCTGTTTTTT
14	TRBD2	-	TRBV5-1	TRBJ2-5	CASSETSGAGSQYF	TGCGCCAGCAGCGAGACTAGCGGGGCTGGGTCCCAGTACTTC
17	TRBD2	-	TRBV7-2	TRBJ2-6	CASSLGGSGAGANVLTF	TGTGCCAGCAGCTTAGGTGGTAGCGGGGCCGGGGCCAACGTCCTGACTTTC
16	TRBD2	-	TRBV7-2	TRBJ2-1	CASSTGTSGGQNEQFF	TGTGCCAGCAGCACTGGGACTAGCGGGGGTCAAAATGAGCAGTTCTTC
18	-	-	TRBV4-1	TRBJ1-5	CASSQSPTGPGGNQPQHF	TGCGCCAGCAGCCAGAGCCCTACAGGGCCGGGTGGGAATCAGCCCCAGCATTTT
15	TRBD1	few	TRBV7-6	TRBJ2-2	CASSARDSGTGELFF	TGTGCCAGCAGCGCGAGGGACAGCGGCACCGGGGAGCTGTTTTTT
13	-	-	TRBV6-5	TRBJ1-3	CASSWGGRDTIYF	TGTGCCAGCAGTTGGGGGGGCCGAGACACCATATATTTT
13	-	-	TRBV30	TRBJ1-2	CAWSRTAGYGYTF	TGTGCCTGGAGTCGGACAGCCGGCTATGGCTACACCTTC
14	TRBD1	-	TRBV7-9	TRBJ1-6	CASSRGDRNSPLHF	TGTGCCAGCAGCAGGGGGGACAGGAATTCACCCCTCCACTTT
19	TRBD2	-	TRBV9	TRBJ2-2	CASSESGTSGRPPTGELFF	TGTGCCAGCAGCGAATCCGGGACTAGCGGGAGACCCCCCACCGGGGAGCTGTTTTTT
14	-	-	TRBV5-1	TRBJ2-5	CASREGGVIETQYF	TGCGCCAGCAGGGAAGGGGGTGTGATAGAGACCCAGTACTTC
15	TRBD2	-	TRBV6-2/TRBV6-3	TRBJ2-5	CASSLGGGESETQYF	TGTGCCAGCAGTCTAGGCGGGGGGGAATCGGAGACCCAGTACTTC
16	TRBD1	-	TRBV2	TRBJ2-3	CASSARGDRSTDTQYF	TGTGCCAGCAGCGCACGTGGGGACAGGAGCACAGATACGCAGTATTTT
17	-	-	TRBV4-2	TRBJ1-1	CASSQEGWASMNTEAFF	TGTGCCAGCAGCCAAGAAGGCTGGGCATCAATGAACACTGAAGCTTTCTTT
16	-	-	TRBV18	TRBJ2-3	CASSPMGGSATDTQYF	TGTGCCAGCTCACCCATGGGGGGTAGCGCAACAGATACGCAGTATTTT
14	-	-	TRBV7-9	TRBJ2-1	CASSLFISYNEQFF	TGTGCCAGCAGCCTTTTTATTTCCTACAATGAGCAGTTCTTC
12	TRBD2	-	TRBV7-8	TRBJ2-1	CASSLLAGEQFF	TGTGCCAGCAGCCTACTAGCGGGTGAGCAGTTCTTC
15	-	-	TRBV10-3	TRBJ1-2	CAIRQGLNEGLGYTF	TGTGCCATCAGACAGGGTCTCAACGAGGGCCTTGGCTACACCTTC
13	-	few	TRBV6-2/TRBV6-3	TRBJ1-4	CASSPGLPGKLFF	TGTGCCAGCAGTCCAGGACTCCCGGGAAAACTGTTTTTT
15	-	-	TRBV4-3	TRBJ1-2	CASSPIQGSNYGYTF	TGCGCCAGCAGCCCGATACAGGGATCTAACTATGGCTACACCTTC
14	-	-	TRBV28	TRBJ2-7	CASSSRQVTHEQYF	TGTGCCAGCAGTTCCAGACAGGTGACCCACGAGCAGTACTTC
13	-	-	TRBV30	TRBJ2-5	CAWSPVLAGTQYF	TGTGCCTGGAGCCCAGTTCTAGCCGGGACCCAGTACTTC
13	-	-	TRBV28	TRBJ1-5	CASSRQVNQPQHF	TGTGCCAGCAGTCGACAGGTTAATCAGCCCCAGCATTTT
14	TRBD1	-	TRBV28	TRBJ1-2	CASSSGQKTYGYTF	TGTGCCAGCAGTTCGGGACAGAAAACCTATGGCTACACCTTC
15	-	-	TRBV4-2	TRBJ2-1	CASSQDEQVYNEQFF	TGTGCCAGCAGCCAAGATGAACAGGTCTACAATGAGCAGTTCTTC
15	TRBD2	-	TRBV30	TRBJ2-7	CAWSWSSGGSYEQYF	TGTGCCTGGAGTTGGAGTAGCGGGGGATCCTACGAGCAGTACTTC
17	TRBD1	-	TRBV19	TRBJ1-5	CASSPSDRGRGNQPQHF	TGTGCCAGTAGTCCGTCGGACAGGGGGCGAGGGAATCAGCCCCAGCATTTT
13	-	-	TRBV7-2	TRBJ2-7	CASSSARYYEQYF	TGTGCCAGCAGCTCGGCGAGGTACTACGAGCAGTACTTC
15	TRBD2	-	TRBV11-2	TRBJ2-1	CASSVTGLALNEQFF	TGTGCCAGCAGCGTAACGGGACTAGCTCTGAATGAGCAGTTCTTC
14	TRBD1	-	TRBV5-8	TRBJ1-4	CASRPGTGIEKLFF	TGTGCCAGCAGGCCCGGGACAGGGATTGAAAAACTGTTTTTT
11	-	-	TRBV30	TRBJ2-3	CAWSVQDTQYF	TGTGCCTGGAGTGTACAAGATACGCAGTATTTT
15	TRBD1	-	TRBV5-1	TRBJ1-2	CASSLVGGGEDGYTF	TGCGCCAGCAGCTTGGTTGGAGGGGGCGAGGATGGCTACACCTTC